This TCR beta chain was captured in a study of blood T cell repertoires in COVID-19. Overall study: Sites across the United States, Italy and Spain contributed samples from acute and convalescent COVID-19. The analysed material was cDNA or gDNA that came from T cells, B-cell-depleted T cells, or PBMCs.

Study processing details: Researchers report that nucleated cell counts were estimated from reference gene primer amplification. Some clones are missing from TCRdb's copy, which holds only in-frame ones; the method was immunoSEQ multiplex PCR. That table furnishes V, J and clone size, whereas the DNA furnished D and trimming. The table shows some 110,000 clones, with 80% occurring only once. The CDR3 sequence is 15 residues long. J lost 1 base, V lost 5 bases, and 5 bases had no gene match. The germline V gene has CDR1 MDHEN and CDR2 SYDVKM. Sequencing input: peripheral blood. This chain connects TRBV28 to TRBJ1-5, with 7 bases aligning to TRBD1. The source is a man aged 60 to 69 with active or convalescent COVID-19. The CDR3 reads CASSLMTGSNQPQHF. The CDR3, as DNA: TGTGCCAGCAGTCTCATGACAGGGAGCAATCAGCCCCAGCATTTT.